The 25 T cell receptor beta chains given below trace back to one sample, sequenced in a study of Ad26.COV2.S vaccination and SARS-CoV-2 variants. The method was immunoSEQ multiplex PCR; TCRdb's version includes in-frame clones alone and lacks a portion of them. In the table there are about 94,000 clones, approximately 77% of which are singletons. The source was peripheral blood, collected after recovery from COVID-19. These receptor sequences come from a human donor who had recovered from COVID-19.

V gene TRBV29-1 combines with J gene TRBJ2-2, with D hard to call. The V and J ends lost 4 bases and 5 bases respectively, with 5 bases between them. CDR3 length: 11 residues. The germline gives CDR1 SQVTM, CDR2 ANQGSEA. The DNA of the CDR3 is TGCAGCGTTGGGGCGACCGGGGAGCTGTTTTTT. This translates into CSVGATGELFF.

CDR3 sequence: CASSLDSGQNYGYTF. The CDR3 DNA reads as TGTGCCAGCAGCTTGGATTCGGGACAAAACTATGGCTACACCTTC. V usage is TRBV5-5 and J usage is TRBJ1-2, with D tentatively TRBD1 (6 bases). Germline assignment: CDR1 SGHKS and CDR2 YYEKEE (reference sequence). The CDR3 covers 15 residues. Trimming took off 0 bases at V and 2 bases at J, with 11 bases between the two ends.

The V gene is TRBV5-1, the J gene TRBJ1-3; 7 positions agree with TRBD1. The J segment lost 4 bases and the V segment lost 4 bases, leaving 2 bases of the junction unmatched. Per germline, CDR1 SGHRS and CDR2 YFSETQ. The CDR3 covers 13 residues. CDR3 region: CASSEGQGNTIYF. CDR3 nucleotide sequence: TGCGCCAGCAGCGAGGGACAGGGAAACACCATATATTTT.

This clone showed up just once. The chain couples TRBV28 to TRBJ2-7; the D is unclear. CDR3 size: 13 residues. Germline CDR1 reads MDHEN; CDR2 reads SYDVKM. Trimming stripped 6 bases from V and 3 bases from J, with 12 bases between. The DNA for the CDR3 is TGTGCCAGCAGAGTAGGCCAGGACTACGAGCAGTACTTC. It encodes CASRVGQDYEQYF.

The rearrangement joins TRBV4-2 to TRBJ1-1; D is ambiguous. Trimming pared 0 bases from V and 5 bases from J, leaving 13 bases between. CDR3 length equals 15 residues. CDR1 and CDR2 (germline): LGHNA, YNFKEQ. The CDR3 sequence is CASSQDRVSPTEAFF. The CDR3 DNA follows: TGTGCCAGCAGCCAAGATAGGGTCTCTCCGACTGAAGCTTTCTTT.

The genes are TRBV7-8 and TRBJ2-1; 7 nucleotides align to TRBD2. V was clipped by 4 bases and J by 13 bases; unmatched bases: 16. CDR1 is SGHVS and CDR2 is FQNEAQ in the germline V gene. The CDR3 sequence is 15 residues long. In DNA, the CDR3 is TGTGCCAGCAGCTCGACGGGACTAAGGACCAAAAAACAGTTCTTC. Translated: CASSSTGLRTKKQFF.

The rearrangement links TRBV7-3 to TRBJ2-3; 9 bases match TRBD2. CDR3 length: 15 residues. CDR1 is SGHTA and CDR2 is FQGTGA in the germline V gene. V trimming: 5 bases; J trimming: 5 bases; junction bases outside the gene matches: 8. This CDR3 is CASSHTAGGLDTQYF. CDR3 nucleotide sequence: TGTGCCAGCAGCCATACAGCGGGAGGTTTAGATACGCAGTATTTT.

This clone has only one observation. The gene calls are TRBV18 and TRBJ1-5; possible D gene TRBD1, 5 bases. The CDR3 is 13 amino acids. Germline values: CDR1 KGHSH, CDR2 LQKENI. The germline V and J ends were trimmed by 3 bases and 6 bases, with 9 bases remaining between them. CDR3 sequence (DNA): TGTGCCAGCTCACCGGGGGTGGGTCAGCCCCAGCATTTT. Protein product: CASSPGVGQPQHF.

The chain has TRBV7-9 and TRBJ2-7; weak D call: TRBD1 (5 bases). The germline gives CDR1 SEHNR, CDR2 FQNEAQ (reference sequence). The CDR3 length is 16 residues. Trimming cost V 4 bases and J 0 bases, with 16 bases left between them. The CDR3 bases are TGTGCCAGCAGCTCACCCGTTTACAGGAGCTCCTACGAGCAGTACTTC. Translated: CASSSPVYRSSYEQYF.

This clone is a singleton in its sample. The CDR3 loop reads CASKGRGGNTIYF. CDR3 DNA: TGTGCCAGCAAAGGCAGGGGAGGAAACACCATATATTTT. This chain uses TRBV5-6 with TRBJ1-3; possibly TRBD1 for D (6 bases). Germline assignment: CDR1 SGHDT and CDR2 YYEEEE. The CDR3 length is 13 residues. The V end lost 6 bases, the J end lost 4 bases, and 11 bases lay between the germline ends.

V is TRBV6-7 and J is TRBJ2-7; TRBD1 might be the D (5 bases). TRBV6-7 is an ORF, with its function uncertain. The CDR3 covers 14 residues. The V end was cut by 10 bases, the J end by 4 bases, with 20 bases between. The CDR3 region is CATQEGARRYEQYF. The CDR3 nucleotides are TGTGCCACCCAAGAAGGGGCTCGTCGATACGAGCAGTACTTC.

The V and J genes are TRBV28 and TRBJ1-5; TRBD1 is a possible D gene (6 bases). This CDR3 is built from 15 residues. V lost 6 bases, J lost 6 bases, and 18 bases lay in between. CDR1 is MDHEN and CDR2 is SYDVKM in the germline V gene. The CDR3 DNA reads TGTGCCAGCAGCACCTTCGGGGGGCAGGGTCAGCCCCAGCATTTT. It specifies CASSTFGGQGQPQHF.

This chain uses TRBV15 with TRBJ2-1, with 10 bases fitting TRBD1. V shed 3 bases, J shed 2 bases, and the junction held 1 base outside the gene matches. Germline V gives CDR1 LNHNV, CDR2 YYDKDF (reference sequence). The CDR3 has 15 amino acids. CDR3 sequence: CATSRDRGAYNEQFF. Here the CDR3 DNA reads TGTGCCACCAGCAGGGACAGGGGGGCCTACAATGAGCAGTTCTTC.

This chain uses TRBV25-1 with TRBJ1-2, with a tentative D call TRBD1 (5 bases). Looked up from germline, CDR1 is MGHDK and CDR2 is SYGVNS. V gave up 2 bases and J gave up 0 bases, with 13 bases separating them. There are 16 residues in the CDR3. The CDR3 sequence: CASSEPGTGANYGYTF. The CDR3 DNA reads as TGTGCCAGCAGTGAACCCGGGACGGGAGCTAACTATGGCTACACCTTC.

The gene calls are TRBV19 and TRBJ1-5; 9 bases agree with TRBD1. Germline assignment: CDR1 LNHDA and CDR2 SQIVND (reference sequence). The CDR3 runs to 16 residues. The trim removed 3 bases at V and 6 bases at J, leaving 9 bases unmatched. In nucleotides, the CDR3 is TGTGCCAGTAGTATGCCTCCGGGACAGGGAGTTCAGCCCCAGCATTTT. Its protein product is CASSMPPGQGVQPQHF.

The count of this clone is one. V and J are TRBV5-1 and TRBJ1-3, with D possibly being TRBD1 (6 bases). Trimming cost V 0 bases and J 0 bases, with 13 bases left between them. The CDR3 contains 17 residues. CDR1 is SGHRS, CDR2 YFSETQ, per germline. The CDR3 loop is CASSLESGALSGNTIYF. CDR3 in DNA: TGCGCCAGCAGCTTGGAGTCAGGGGCGCTCTCTGGAAACACCATATATTTT.

The chain recombines TRBV6-5 with TRBJ2-3; D may be TRBD1 (5 bases). Germline V gene lookup returns CDR1 MNHEY and CDR2 SVGAGI. The V and J ends lost 4 bases and 4 bases respectively, with 15 bases between them. This CDR3 contains 15 residues. The CDR3 reads CASSFVSLGADTQYF. CDR3 coding DNA: TGTGCCAGCAGTTTCGTTTCTTTAGGGGCAGATACGCAGTATTTT.

The J gene is TRBJ2-7, the V gene TRBV6-2 or TRBV6-3; 10 positions agree with TRBD1. The length of the CDR3 is 17 residues. Germline assignment: CDR1 MNHEY and CDR2 SVGEGT. J lost 7 bases, V lost 6 bases, and 18 bases had no gene match. The CDR3 spells CASSPRTGGMLVGEQYF. CDR3 DNA sequence: TGTGCCAGCAGCCCTCGGACAGGGGGAATGTTGGTGGGGGAGCAGTACTTC.

The V gene is TRBV25-1, the J gene TRBJ2-2; 7 bases agree with TRBD1. V trimming: 3 bases; J trimming: 6 bases; junction bases outside the gene matches: 4. There are 14 residues in the CDR3. Germline V gene data show CDR1 as MGHDK and CDR2 as SYGVNS. CDR3 residues: CASSDPQGAGELFF. Here the CDR3 DNA reads TGTGCCAGCAGTGACCCCCAGGGGGCCGGGGAGCTGTTTTTT.

The chain employs TRBV5-5 and TRBJ2-7; 8 bases are a match to TRBD2. V lost 3 bases, J lost 2 bases, and 7 bases stayed unmatched. Germline CDR1 reads SGHKS; CDR2 reads YYEKEE (reference sequence). This CDR3 has 15 residues. The CDR3 is CASSSVDGGAYEQYF. DNA for the CDR3: TGTGCCAGCAGCTCCGTCGACGGGGGGGCCTACGAGCAGTACTTC. Full variable domain (remainder filled in from reference TRBV5-5 and TRBJ2-7): DAGVTQSPTHLIKTRGQQVTLRCSPISGHKSVSWYQQVLGQGPQFIFQYYEKEERGRGNFPDRFSARQFPNYSSELNVNALLLGDSALYLCASSSVDGGAYEQYFGPGTRLTVT.

The chain uses TRBV21-1 and TRBJ1-5. TRBV21-1 is described as a pseudogene. The CDR3 has 18 residues. This CDR3 is CASSKNEGRADSNQPQHF. In DNA, the CDR3 is TGTGCCAGCAGCAAAAATGAGGGCAGGGCCGATAGCAATCAGCCCCAGCATTTT.

This chain links TRBV12-3 or TRBV12-4 with TRBJ1-4; no definite D call. V was cut by 2 bases and J by 8 bases, with 9 bases left in between. The CDR3 runs to 13 residues. This CDR3 is CASSLNVPEKLFF. In DNA, the CDR3 is TGTGCCAGCAGTTTAAACGTGCCGGAAAAACTGTTTTTT.

The V call is TRBV6-5, the J call TRBJ2-4, with no clear D. Germline loops: CDR1 MNHEY, CDR2 SVGAGI. V dropped 2 bases and J dropped 10 bases, with 12 bases sitting between them. This CDR3 has 13 amino acids. The DNA of the CDR3 is TGTGCCAGCAGTTACAAAGGCGCTGGGATTCAGTACTTC. Encoded protein: CASSYKGAGIQYF.

The V call is TRBV4-1, the J call TRBJ2-1; 9 nucleotides match TRBD2. The CDR3 has 17 amino acids. The junction had 6 bases not matched to a gene; V was cut back by 0 bases and J by 3 bases. The germline CDR1 and CDR2 sequences are MGHRA and YSYEKL. CDR3 in amino acids: CASSQDLAGGIYNEQFF. The DNA of the CDR3 is TGCGCCAGCAGCCAAGATCTCGCGGGAGGGATCTACAATGAGCAGTTCTTC.

This clone was found once. The genes are TRBV18 and TRBJ2-7; D perhaps matches TRBD2 (6 bases). Per the germline V gene, CDR1 is KGHSH and CDR2 is LQKENI. V was clipped by 4 bases and J by 3 bases, with 13 bases between them. CDR3 length: 14 amino acids. The CDR3 coding sequence is TGTGCCAGCTCACGTCCGGGACTGGGCTACGAGCAGTACTTC. It codes for CASSRPGLGYEQYF.